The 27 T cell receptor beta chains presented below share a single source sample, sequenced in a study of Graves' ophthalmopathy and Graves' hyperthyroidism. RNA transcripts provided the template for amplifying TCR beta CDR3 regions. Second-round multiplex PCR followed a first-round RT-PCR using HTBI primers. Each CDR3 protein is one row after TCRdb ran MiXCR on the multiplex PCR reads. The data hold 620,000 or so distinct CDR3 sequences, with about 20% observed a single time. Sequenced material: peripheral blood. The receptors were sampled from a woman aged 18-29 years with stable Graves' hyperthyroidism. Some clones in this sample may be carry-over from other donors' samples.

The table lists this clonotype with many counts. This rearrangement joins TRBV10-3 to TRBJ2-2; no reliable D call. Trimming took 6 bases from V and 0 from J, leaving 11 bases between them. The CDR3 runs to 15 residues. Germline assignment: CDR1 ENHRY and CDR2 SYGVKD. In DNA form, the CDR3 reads TGTGCCATCAGGGAAGACATAACGAACACCGGGGAGCTGTTTTTT. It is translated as CAIREDITNTGELFF.

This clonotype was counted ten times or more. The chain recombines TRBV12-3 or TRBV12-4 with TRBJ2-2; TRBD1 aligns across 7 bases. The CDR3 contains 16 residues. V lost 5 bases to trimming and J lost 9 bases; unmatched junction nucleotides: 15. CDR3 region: CASSAPRTGTFWELFF. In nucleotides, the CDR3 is TGTGCCAGCAGTGCCCCCCGGACAGGCACCTTTTGGGAGCTGTTTTTT.

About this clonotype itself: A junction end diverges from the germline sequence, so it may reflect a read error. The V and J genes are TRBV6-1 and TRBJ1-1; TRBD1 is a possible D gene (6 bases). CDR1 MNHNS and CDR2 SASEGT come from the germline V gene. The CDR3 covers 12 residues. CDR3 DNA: TGTGCCAGCAGAGAGGGGGGAACTGAAGCTGTCTTT. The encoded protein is CASREGGTEAVF.

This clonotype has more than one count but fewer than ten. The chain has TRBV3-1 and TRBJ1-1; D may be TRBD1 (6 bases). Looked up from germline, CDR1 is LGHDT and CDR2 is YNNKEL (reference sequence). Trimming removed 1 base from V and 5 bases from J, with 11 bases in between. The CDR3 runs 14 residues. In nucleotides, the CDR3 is TGTGCCAGCAGCCAAGTCAGGGGTGGTACTGAAGCTTTCTTT. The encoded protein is CASSQVRGGTEAFF.

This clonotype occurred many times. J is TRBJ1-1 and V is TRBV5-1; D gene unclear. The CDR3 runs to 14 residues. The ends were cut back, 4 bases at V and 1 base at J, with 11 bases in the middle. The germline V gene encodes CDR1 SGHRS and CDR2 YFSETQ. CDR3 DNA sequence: TGCGCCAGCAGCCGGGCCAACCGGAACACTGAAGCTTTCTTT. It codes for CASSRANRNTEAFF.

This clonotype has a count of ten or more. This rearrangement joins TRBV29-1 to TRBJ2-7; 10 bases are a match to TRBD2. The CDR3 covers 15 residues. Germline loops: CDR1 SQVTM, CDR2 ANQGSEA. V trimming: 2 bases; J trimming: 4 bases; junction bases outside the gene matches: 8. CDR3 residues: CSVESRVAGGYEQYF. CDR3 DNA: TGCAGCGTTGAAAGCCGCGTAGCGGGAGGTTACGAGCAGTACTTC.

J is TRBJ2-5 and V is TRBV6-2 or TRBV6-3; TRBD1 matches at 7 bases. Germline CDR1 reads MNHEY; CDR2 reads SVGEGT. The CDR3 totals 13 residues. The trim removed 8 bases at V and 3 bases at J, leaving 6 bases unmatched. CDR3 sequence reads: CASAPDREETQYF. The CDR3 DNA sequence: TGTGCCAGCGCGCCCGACAGGGAAGAGACCCAGTACTTC.

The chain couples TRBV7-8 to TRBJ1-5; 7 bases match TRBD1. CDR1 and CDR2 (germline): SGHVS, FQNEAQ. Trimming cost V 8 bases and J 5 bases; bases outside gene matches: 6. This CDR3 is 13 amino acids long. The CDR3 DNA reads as TGTGCCAGCCAGGGACAGAGGGATCAGCCCCAGCATTTT. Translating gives CASQGQRDQPQHF.

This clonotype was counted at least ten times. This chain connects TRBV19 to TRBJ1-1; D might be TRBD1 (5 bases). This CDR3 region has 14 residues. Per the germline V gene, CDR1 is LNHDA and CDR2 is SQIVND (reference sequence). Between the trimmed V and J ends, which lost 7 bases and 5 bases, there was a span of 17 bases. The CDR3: CASMGGGARTEAFF. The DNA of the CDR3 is TGTGCCAGTATGGGAGGAGGGGCTCGGACTGAAGCTTTCTTT. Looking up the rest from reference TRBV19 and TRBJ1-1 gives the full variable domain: DGGITQSPKYLFRKEGQNVTLSCEQNLNHDAMYWYRQDPGQGLRLIYYSQIVNDFQKGDIAEGYSVSREKKESFPLTVTSAQKNPTAFYLCASMGGGARTEAFFGQGTRLTVV.

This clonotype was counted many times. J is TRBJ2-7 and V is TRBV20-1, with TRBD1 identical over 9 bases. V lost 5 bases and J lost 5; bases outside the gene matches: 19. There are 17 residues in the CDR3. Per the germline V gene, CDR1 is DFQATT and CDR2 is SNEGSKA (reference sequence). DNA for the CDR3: TGCAGTGCTCAAAAATCCCCCCGGGACAGGGCATCCGACGAGCAGTACTTC. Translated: CSAQKSPRDRASDEQYF.

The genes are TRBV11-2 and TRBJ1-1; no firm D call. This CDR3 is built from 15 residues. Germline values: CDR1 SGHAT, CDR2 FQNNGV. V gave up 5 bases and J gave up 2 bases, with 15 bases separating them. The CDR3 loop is CASSPGPKRNTEAFF. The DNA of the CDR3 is TGTGCCAGCAGCCCGGGCCCAAAGCGAAACACTGAAGCTTTCTTT.

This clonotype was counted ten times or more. This chain's CDR3 is CASSANQGPYEQYF. The DNA of the CDR3 is TGTGCCAGCAGCGCGAACCAGGGTCCCTACGAGCAGTACTTC. V usage is TRBV7-2 and J usage is TRBJ2-7; D is possibly TRBD1 (5 bases). The CDR3 extends over 14 amino acids. Looked up from germline, CDR1 is SGHTA and CDR2 is FQGNSA. V was clipped by 5 bases and J by 2 bases, with 13 bases between them.

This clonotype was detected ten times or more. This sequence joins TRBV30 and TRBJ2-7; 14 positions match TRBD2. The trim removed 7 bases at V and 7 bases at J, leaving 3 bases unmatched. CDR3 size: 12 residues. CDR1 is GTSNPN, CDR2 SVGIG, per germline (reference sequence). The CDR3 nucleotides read TGTGCCTTGGGACTAGCGGGAGTTGAGCAGTACTTC. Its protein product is CALGLAGVEQYF. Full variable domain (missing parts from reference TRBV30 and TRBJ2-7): SQTIHQWPATLVQPVGSPLSLECTVEGTSNPNLYWYRQAAGRGLQLLFYSVGIGQISSEVPQNLSASRPQDRQFILSSKKLLLSDSGFYLCALGLAGVEQYFGPGTRLTVT.

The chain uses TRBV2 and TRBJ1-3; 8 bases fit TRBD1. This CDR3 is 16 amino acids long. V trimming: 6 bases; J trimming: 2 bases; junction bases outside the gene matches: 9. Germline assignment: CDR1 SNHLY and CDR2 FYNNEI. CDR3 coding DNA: TGTGCCAGCAGACAACTCGGACAGGGAGCTGGAAACACCATATATTTT. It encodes CASRQLGQGAGNTIYF. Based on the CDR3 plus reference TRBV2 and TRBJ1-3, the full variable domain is EPEVTQTPSHQVTQMGQEVILRCVPISNHLYFYWYRQILGQKVEFLVSFYNNEISEKSEIFDDQFSVERPDGSNFTLKIRSTKLEDSAMYFCASRQLGQGAGNTIYFGEGSWLTVV.

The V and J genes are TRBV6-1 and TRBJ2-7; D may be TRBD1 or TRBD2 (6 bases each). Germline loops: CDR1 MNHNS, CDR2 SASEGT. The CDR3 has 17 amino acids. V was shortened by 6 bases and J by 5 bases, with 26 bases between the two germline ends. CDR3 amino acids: CASRPQDGGGLFNEQYF. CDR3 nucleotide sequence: TGTGCCAGCAGGCCCCAAGACGGAGGGGGATTGTTCAACGAGCAGTACTTC.

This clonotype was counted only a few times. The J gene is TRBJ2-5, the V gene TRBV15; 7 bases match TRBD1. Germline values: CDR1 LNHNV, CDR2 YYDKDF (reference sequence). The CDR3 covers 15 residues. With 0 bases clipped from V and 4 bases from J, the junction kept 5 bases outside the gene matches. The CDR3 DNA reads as TGTGCCACCAGCAGAGATGTGAACAGGGGAGAGACCCAGTACTTC. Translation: CATSRDVNRGETQYF.

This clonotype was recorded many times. The CDR3 region is CSARERDEQYF. The CDR3 coding sequence is TGCAGTGCTAGAGAACGCGACGAGCAGTACTTC. The chain is built from TRBV20-1 and TRBJ2-7; D uncertain. The CDR3 sequence is 11 residues long. Germline loops: CDR1 DFQATT, CDR2 SNEGSKA (reference sequence). The V end lost 0 bases, the J end lost 5 bases, and 5 bases lay between the germline ends.

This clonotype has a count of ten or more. The CDR3 protein is CASSHLGGYGYTF. The DNA for the CDR3 is TGTGCCAGCAGCCACCTGGGGGGCTATGGCTACACCTTC. V gene TRBV6-5 combines with J gene TRBJ1-2; D is perhaps TRBD1 (5 bases). CDR1 is MNHEY, CDR2 SVGAGI, per germline. V was shortened by 6 bases and J by 4 bases, with 12 bases between the two germline ends. The CDR3 is made up of 13 amino acids.

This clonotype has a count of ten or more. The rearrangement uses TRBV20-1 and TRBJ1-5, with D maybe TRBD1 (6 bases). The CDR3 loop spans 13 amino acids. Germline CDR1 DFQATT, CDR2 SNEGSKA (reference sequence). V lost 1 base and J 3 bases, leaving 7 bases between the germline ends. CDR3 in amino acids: CSARAGDNQPQHF. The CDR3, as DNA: TGCAGTGCTAGAGCAGGGGACAATCAGCCCCAGCATTTT.

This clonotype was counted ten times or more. In DNA, the CDR3 is TGTGCCAGCAGCTTAGCGCGAGGGTCCGAGCAGTACTTC. Translated, it gives CASSLARGSEQYF. V is TRBV11-1 and J is TRBJ2-7, with D perhaps matching TRBD2 (5 bases). Germline CDR1 reads SGHAT; CDR2 reads FQDESV (reference sequence). The CDR3 sequence is 13 residues long. V was trimmed by 0 bases and J by 6 bases, leaving 9 bases between them.

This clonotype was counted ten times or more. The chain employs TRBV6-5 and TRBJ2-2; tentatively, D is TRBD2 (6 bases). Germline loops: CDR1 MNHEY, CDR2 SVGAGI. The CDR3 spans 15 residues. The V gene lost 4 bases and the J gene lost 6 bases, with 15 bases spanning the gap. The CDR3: CASSFGLSGAGELFF. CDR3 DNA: TGTGCCAGCAGTTTCGGACTATCGGGCGCCGGGGAGCTGTTTTTT.

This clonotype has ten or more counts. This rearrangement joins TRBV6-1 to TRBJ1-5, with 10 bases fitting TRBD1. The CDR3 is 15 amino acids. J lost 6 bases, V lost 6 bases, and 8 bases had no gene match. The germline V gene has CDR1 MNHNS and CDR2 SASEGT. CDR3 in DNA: TGTGCCAGCAGAAATAGACAGGGGGCAGGTCAGCCCCAGCATTTT. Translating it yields CASRNRQGAGQPQHF.

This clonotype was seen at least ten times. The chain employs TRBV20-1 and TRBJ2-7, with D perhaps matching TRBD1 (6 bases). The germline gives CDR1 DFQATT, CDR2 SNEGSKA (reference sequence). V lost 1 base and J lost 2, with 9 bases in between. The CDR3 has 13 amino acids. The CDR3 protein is CSARGPGAYEQYF. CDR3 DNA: TGCAGTGCTAGAGGGCCAGGGGCCTACGAGCAGTACTTC.

The CDR3 sequence: CASAPGQGSEQYF. The CDR3 nucleotides are TGTGCCAGCGCTCCGGGACAGGGTTCCGAGCAGTACTTC. The chain employs TRBV18 and TRBJ2-7; TRBD1 matches at 9 bases. This CDR3 is built from 13 residues. The germline gives CDR1 KGHSH, CDR2 LQKENI. The V and J ends lost 8 bases and 6 bases, in that order; junction bases with no gene match: 8. The full variable domain, its missing parts supplied by reference TRBV18 and TRBJ2-7, is NAGVMQNPRHLVRRRGQEARLRCSPMKGHSHVYWYRQLPEEGLKFMVYLQKENIIDESGMPKERFSAEFPKEGPSILRIQQVVRGDSAAYFCASAPGQGSEQYFGPGTRLTVT.

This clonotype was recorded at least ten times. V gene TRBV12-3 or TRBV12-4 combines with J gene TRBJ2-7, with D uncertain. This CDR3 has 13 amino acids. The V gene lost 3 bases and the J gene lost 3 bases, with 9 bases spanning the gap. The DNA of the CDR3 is TGTGCCAGCAGTTTTTCGTTGGGCTACGAGCAGTACTTC. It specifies CASSFSLGYEQYF.

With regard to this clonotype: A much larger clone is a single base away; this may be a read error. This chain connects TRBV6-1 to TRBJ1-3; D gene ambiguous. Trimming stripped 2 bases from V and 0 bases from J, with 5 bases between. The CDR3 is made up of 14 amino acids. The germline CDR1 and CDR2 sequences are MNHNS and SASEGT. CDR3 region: CASSERSSGNTIYF. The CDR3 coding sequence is TGTGCCAGCAGTGAACGCAGCTCTGGAAACACCATATATTTT.

The DNA for the CDR3 is TGTGCCAGCAGGCAGGGTGACAATTCACCCCTCCACTTT. This translates into CASRQGDNSPLHF. The chain links TRBV2 to TRBJ1-6, with TRBD1 as a possible D gene (5 bases). CDR3 length: 13 residues. V shed 6 bases and J shed 7 bases, with 10 bases lying between them. The V gene's germline CDR1 is SNHLY and CDR2 FYNNEI.